Below, 25 T cell receptor beta chains from the same sample are listed, as sequenced in a study of post-analysis software for immune sequencing data. These receptors lack a known antigen. Incorporated into the TCR beta cDNA libraries were unique molecular identifiers, which served to reduce PCR and sequencing biases. TCRdb reanalysed the PCR reads using MiXCR and keeps one entry per CDR3 protein. The sample comprises some 690,000 distinct CDR3 sequences, approximately 60% of which are singletons, and 11% rests with the top ten. Study conclusions and caveats: In patients, about 5 TRBV segments were more frequent than in controls, with TRBV5-6, TRBV5-1 and TRBV20-1 among them.

The source material was blood. These receptors all stem from a girl aged 2 to 9 with multiple sclerosis.

The V gene is TRBV10-1, the J gene TRBJ2-3; 9 bases match TRBD2. Germline V lookup: CDR1 WNHNN, CDR2 SYGVQD (reference sequence). Germline trimming cut 1 base from V and 4 bases from J; bases unmatched to any gene: 6. The CDR3 totals 16 residues. For the CDR3, the DNA is TGCGCCAGCAGTGAGTTAGCGGGAGTCGGGGCAGATACGCAGTATTTT. Translated: CASSELAGVGADTQYF.

The chain couples TRBV4-1 to TRBJ2-7; 10 nucleotides match TRBD2. Germline-derived CDR1 and CDR2 are MGHRA and YSYEKL. This CDR3 contains 16 residues. The V and J ends lost 1 base and 2 bases, in that order; junction bases with no gene match: 5. The CDR3 region has the DNA TGCGCCAGCAGCCAAGCGGGACTAGCGAGGACCTACGAGCAGTACTTC. Translated: CASSQAGLARTYEQYF.

The chain uses TRBV7-9 and TRBJ2-3; 7 nucleotides match TRBD2. Germline V gene data show CDR1 as SEHNR and CDR2 as FQNEAQ (reference sequence). The CDR3 totals 17 residues. The J segment lost 4 bases and the V segment lost 6 bases, leaving 16 bases of the junction unmatched. The DNA for the CDR3 is TGTGCCAGCAGGCTAGCGGCCCCTAGCGCTAATCCAGATACGCAGTATTTT. Translation gives CASRLAAPSANPDTQYF.

The J gene is TRBJ1-5, the V gene TRBV2; D not resolved. This CDR3 spans 15 amino acids. The V gene lost 1 base and the J gene lost 1 base, with 8 bases spanning the gap. Per germline, CDR1 SNHLY and CDR2 FYNNEI. The CDR3 sequence is CASSEGQLSNQPQHF. The CDR3 DNA reads as TGTGCCAGCAGTGAAGGGCAGTTAAGCAATCAGCCCCAGCATTTT.

The rearrangement joins TRBV10-3 to TRBJ2-1; TRBD2 is a possible D gene (5 bases). Germline V CDR1 and CDR2: ENHRY, SYGVKD. There are 15 residues in the CDR3. The germline V and J ends were trimmed by 0 bases and 8 bases, with 14 bases remaining between them. DNA for the CDR3: TGTGCCATCAGTGAGTCTGCGGGCCCCGCGTATGAGCAGTTCTTC. Protein product: CAISESAGPAYEQFF.

In its sample, this clonotype was seen a few times. V gene TRBV29-1 combines with J gene TRBJ1-1, with a possible D match to TRBD1 (5 bases). Between the trimmed V and J ends, which lost 4 bases and 8 bases, there was a span of 11 bases. Germline V gene data show CDR1 as SQVTM and CDR2 as ANQGSEA. CDR3 length: 11 residues. The CDR3 nucleotides are TGCAGCGTTGGACAGAGTGGGGAAGCTTTCTTT. Amino acid sequence: CSVGQSGEAFF. Variable domain in full (rest from reference TRBV29-1 and TRBJ1-1): SAVISQKPSRDICQRGTSLTIQCQVDSQVTMMFWYRQQPGQSLTLIATANQGSEATYESGFVIDKFPISRPNLTFSTLTVSNMSPEDSSIYLCSVGQSGEAFFGQGTRLTVV.

This clonotype showed up just once. The gene calls are TRBV20-1 and TRBJ2-5; D is possibly TRBD1 or TRBD2 (6 bases each). V was cut by 3 bases and J by 3 bases, with 17 bases left in between. The CDR3 loop spans 15 amino acids. CDR1 DFQATT and CDR2 SNEGSKA come from the germline V gene (reference sequence). The CDR3 DNA is TGCAGTGCTAGTGAACGGGGGCCTTACGAAGAGACCCAGTACTTC. It specifies CSASERGPYEETQYF.

This clonotype was detected only a few times. The chain is built from TRBV4-2 and TRBJ1-2; tentatively, D is TRBD1 (5 bases). Germline V lookup: CDR1 LGHNA, CDR2 YNFKEQ. The CDR3 is 15 amino acids. Trimming pared 0 bases from V and 6 bases from J, leaving 14 bases between. CDR3 loop: CASSQDPQGEDGYTF. The CDR3, as DNA: TGTGCCAGCAGCCAAGATCCTCAGGGAGAGGATGGCTACACCTTC.

V is TRBV10-2 and J is TRBJ2-5; D may correspond to TRBD1 or TRBD2 (6 bases each). This CDR3 contains 14 residues. The germline CDR1 and CDR2 sequences are WSHSY and SAAADI. V dropped 6 bases and J dropped 4 bases, with 15 bases sitting between them. The CDR3 sequence: CASSTWGAGETQYF. CDR3 sequence (DNA): TGCGCCAGCAGCACCTGGGGGGCGGGAGAGACCCAGTACTTC.

This clonotype appeared a few times. V gene TRBV27 combines with J gene TRBJ2-7, with a possible D match to TRBD2 (6 bases). The DNA end is more similar to TRBJ2-5, so the J call may be wrong. In germline, CDR1 is MNHEY, CDR2 SMNVEV (reference sequence). The CDR3 runs to 15 residues. The chain's CDR3 is CASSLFSAGQETQYF. The CDR3 nucleotides are TGTGCCAGCAGTTTATTTTCGGCGGGGCAGGAGACCCAGTACTTC.

The chain recombines TRBV7-3 with TRBJ2-1, with 8 bases identical to TRBD1. The germline CDR1 and CDR2 sequences are SGHTA and FQGTGA. J was trimmed by 6 bases and V by 8 bases; bases with no gene match: 9. CDR3 length: 14 residues. The CDR3 region has the DNA TGTGCCAGCTCGGGCGGGACAGGTACCAATGAGCAGTTCTTC. Amino acid sequence: CASSGGTGTNEQFF.

This clonotype was detected once. The DNA for the CDR3 is TGTGCCAGCATTGCCGTGACAGGGGAGAACACTGAAGCTTTCTTT. It is translated as CASIAVTGENTEAFF. V is TRBV12-3 or TRBV12-4 and J is TRBJ1-1, with TRBD1 identical over 8 bases. The V segment lost 7 bases and the J segment 1 base; nucleotides outside the gene matches: 8. The CDR3 length is 15 residues.

The chain uses TRBV18 and TRBJ1-1; 7 bases line up with TRBD1. The CDR3 totals 15 residues. CDR1 and CDR2 from the germline V gene are KGHSH and LQKENI. Unmatched junction bases numbered 6, after V lost 5 bases and J lost 0 bases. The CDR3 nucleotides are TGTGCCAGCTCATCACGGGACAGTCTGAACACTGAAGCTTTCTTT. Protein sequence: CASSSRDSLNTEAFF.

The genes are TRBV5-1 and TRBJ2-5; D is unclear. CDR3 length: 16 amino acids. The germline V gene encodes CDR1 SGHRS and CDR2 YFSETQ. Trimming took off 0 bases at V and 2 bases at J, with 14 bases between the two ends. The CDR3 sequence: CASSLANETIQETQYF. The CDR3 DNA follows: TGCGCCAGCAGCTTGGCCAACGAAACAATACAAGAGACCCAGTACTTC. Complete variable domain (other parts from reference TRBV5-1 and TRBJ2-5): KAGVTQTPRYLIKTRGQQVTLSCSPISGHRSVSWYQQTPGQGLQFLFEYFSETQRNKGNFPGRFSGRQFSNSRSEMNVSTLELGDSALYLCASSLANETIQETQYFGPGTRLLVL.

In its sample, this clonotype was seen a few times. This chain links TRBV27 with TRBJ2-7; D not resolved. This CDR3 region has 13 residues. In germline, CDR1 is MNHEY, CDR2 SMNVEV (reference sequence). Trimming left V 2 bases short and J 1 base short, with 6 bases between. CDR3 sequence: CASSLIHSYEQYF. The CDR3 region has the DNA TGTGCCAGCAGTTTAATACATTCCTACGAGCAGTACTTC.

CDR3 DNA: TGTGCCAGCAGCCGAGACAGGGGGACCTACAATGAGCAGTTCTTC. Its translation: CASSRDRGTYNEQFF. The chain is built from TRBV3-1 and TRBJ2-1; TRBD1 aligns across 9 bases. This CDR3 comprises 15 residues. The V gene end was trimmed by 4 bases and the J gene end by 2 bases; junction bases not matched to a gene: 3. Germline V gene data show CDR1 as LGHDT and CDR2 as YNNKEL (reference sequence).

The table lists this clonotype with a few counts. J is TRBJ2-3 and V is TRBV24-1, with D unclear. CDR1 KGHDR and CDR2 SFDVKD come from the germline V gene. V shed 9 bases and J shed 2 bases, with 8 bases lying between them. This CDR3 has 12 amino acids. CDR3: CATSRDTDTQYF. The CDR3 region has the DNA TGTGCCACCTCTAGGGACACAGATACGCAGTATTTT.

The chain combines TRBV6-4 with TRBJ2-1; 9 nucleotides align to TRBD2. V was pared by 5 bases and J by 6 bases, with 11 bases of the junction left unmatched. Germline CDR1 and CDR2: MRHNA and SNTAGT. The CDR3 consists of 16 residues. The CDR3 region is CASSFFPGLARNEQFF. As DNA, the CDR3 is TGTGCCAGCAGTTTCTTCCCGGGACTAGCCCGCAATGAGCAGTTCTTC.

J is TRBJ2-1 and V is TRBV24-1, with TRBD1 identical over 7 bases. This CDR3 spans 16 amino acids. V lost 4 bases, J lost 2 bases, and 7 bases stayed unmatched. Germline V lookup: CDR1 KGHDR, CDR2 SFDVKD. CDR3 nucleotides: TGTGCCACCAGTGACTCCGGGACAGACCCCTACAATGAGCAGTTCTTC. Protein sequence: CATSDSGTDPYNEQFF.

This clonotype turned up a few times. J is TRBJ1-1 and V is TRBV10-3, with a possible D match to TRBD1 (5 bases). The ends were cut back, 4 bases at V and 2 bases at J, with 8 bases in the middle. The germline gives CDR1 ENHRY, CDR2 SYGVKD. The CDR3 runs to 13 residues. The CDR3 nucleotides read TGTGCCATCAGTGGGGGGATAAACACTGAAGCTTTCTTT. It is translated as CAISGGINTEAFF.

V is TRBV5-4 and J is TRBJ1-4, with D possibly TRBD1 on 5 matching bases. The CDR3 totals 13 residues. V was cut by 0 bases and J by 7 bases, with 7 bases left in between. Germline V gene sequence: CDR1 SGHNT, CDR2 YYREEE (reference sequence). The CDR3 sequence: CASSLVTGEKLFF. In DNA, the CDR3 is TGTGCCAGCAGCTTGGTAACAGGTGAAAAACTGTTTTTT.

The sample holds a few counts of this clonotype. This rearrangement joins TRBV6-1 to TRBJ2-7; 8 nucleotides line up with TRBD1. CDR1 and CDR2 (germline): MNHNS, SASEGT. This CDR3 has 15 amino acids. V lost 4 bases to trimming and J lost 5 bases; unmatched junction nucleotides: 10. The CDR3 loop reads CASSASDRAKDEQYF. The CDR3 bases are TGTGCCAGCAGTGCCTCGGACAGGGCCAAGGACGAGCAGTACTTC.

V usage is TRBV5-8 and J usage is TRBJ2-3; 11 nucleotides line up with TRBD2. Germline lookup yields CDR1 SGHTS and CDR2 YDEGEE. The CDR3 totals 16 residues. V lost 1 base to trimming and J lost 13 bases; unmatched junction nucleotides: 14. CDR3 loop: CASSLNSLAGGPGEYF. CDR3 DNA: TGTGCCAGCAGCTTGAACTCCTTAGCGGGAGGGCCCGGGGAGTATTTT. Full variable domain (missing parts from reference TRBV5-8 and TRBJ2-3): EAGVTQSPTHLIKTRGQQATLRCSPISGHTSVYWYQQALGLGLQFLLWYDEGEERNRGNFPPRFSGRQFPNYSSELNVNALELEDSALYLCASSLNSLAGGPGEYFGPGTRLTVL.

This clonotype was detected once. The chain recombines TRBV29-1 with TRBJ2-1; 13 nucleotides match TRBD2. Trimming at V came to 4 bases and at J to 8 bases, leaving 17 bases not matched to a gene. The length of the CDR3 is 18 residues. CDR1 and CDR2 (germline): SQVTM, ANQGSEA. Here the CDR3 reads CSVGVTTSGRTHPYEQFF. The CDR3 DNA sequence: TGCAGCGTTGGGGTCACGACTAGCGGGAGGACACATCCCTATGAGCAGTTCTTC.

This CDR3 reads CSALSPRAAFQETQYF. CDR3 bases: TGCAGTGCTCTCTCCCCCAGGGCGGCCTTCCAAGAGACCCAGTACTTC. The J gene is TRBJ2-5, the V gene TRBV20-1, with D possibly matching TRBD1 (5 bases). The CDR3 length is 16 residues. Per the germline V gene, CDR1 is DFQATT and CDR2 is SNEGSKA (reference sequence). Trimming stripped 5 bases from V and 1 base from J, with 20 bases between.